This T cell receptor beta chain emerged from a study of blood T cell repertoires in COVID-19. The CDR3 is made up of 15 amino acids. Germline values: CDR1 KGHSH, CDR2 LQKENI. V dropped 5 bases and J dropped 3 bases, with 14 bases sitting between them. This clone was observed a single time. Original processing methods: Counts of nucleated cells, estimated from reference gene primer amplification, were obtained. Clones were read by immunoSEQ multiplex PCR, and TCRdb kept only the in-frame ones, dropping some. For V, J and clone size, that table is used; D and trimming come from the DNA. The sample carries hundreds of thousands of clones, more than 70% recorded once.

The sequence came from a woman in her seventies with COVID-19, enrolled during active disease. Sequencing was done on a sample of peripheral blood. The chain recombines TRBV18 with TRBJ2-1; maybe TRBD1 (5 bases). CDR3 sequence (DNA): TGTGCCAGCTCATCCACCTTGCAGGGCTACAATGAGCAGTTCTTC. It translates to CASSSTLQGYNEQFF.